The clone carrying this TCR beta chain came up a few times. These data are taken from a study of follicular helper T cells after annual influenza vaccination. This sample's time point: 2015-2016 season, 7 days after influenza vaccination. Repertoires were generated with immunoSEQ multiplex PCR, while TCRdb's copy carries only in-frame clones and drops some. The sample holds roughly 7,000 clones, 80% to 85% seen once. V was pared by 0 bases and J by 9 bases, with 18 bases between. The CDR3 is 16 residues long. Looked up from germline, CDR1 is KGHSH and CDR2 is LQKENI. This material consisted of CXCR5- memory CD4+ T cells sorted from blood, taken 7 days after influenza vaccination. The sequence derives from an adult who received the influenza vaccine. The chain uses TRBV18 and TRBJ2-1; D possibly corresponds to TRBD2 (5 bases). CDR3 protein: CASSPPYSRAVREQFF. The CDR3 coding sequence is TGTGCCAGCTCACCACCTTATTCGAGGGCTGTACGTGAGCAGTTCTTC.